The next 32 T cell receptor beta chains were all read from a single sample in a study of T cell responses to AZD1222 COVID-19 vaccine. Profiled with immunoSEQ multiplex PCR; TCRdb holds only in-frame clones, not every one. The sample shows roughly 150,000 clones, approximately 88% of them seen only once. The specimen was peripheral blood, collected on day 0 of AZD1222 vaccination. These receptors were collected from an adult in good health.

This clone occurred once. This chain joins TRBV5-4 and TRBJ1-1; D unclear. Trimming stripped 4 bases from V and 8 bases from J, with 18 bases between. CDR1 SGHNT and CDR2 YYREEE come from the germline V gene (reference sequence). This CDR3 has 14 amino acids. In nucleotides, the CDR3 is TGTGCCAGCAGCCGTACGGGATACCGCTTCGAAGCTTTCTTT. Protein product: CASSRTGYRFEAFF.

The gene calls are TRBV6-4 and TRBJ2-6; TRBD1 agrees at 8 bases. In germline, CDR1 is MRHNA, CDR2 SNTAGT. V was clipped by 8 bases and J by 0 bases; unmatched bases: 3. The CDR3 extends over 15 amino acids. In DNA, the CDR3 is TGTGCCAGCGGGACAGGAATCTCTGGGGCCAACGTCCTGACTTTC. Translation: CASGTGISGANVLTF.

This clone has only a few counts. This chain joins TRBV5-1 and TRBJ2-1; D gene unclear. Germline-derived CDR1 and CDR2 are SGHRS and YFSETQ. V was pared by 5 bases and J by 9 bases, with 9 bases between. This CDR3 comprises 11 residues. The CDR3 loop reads CASSKKLEQFF. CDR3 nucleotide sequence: TGCGCCAGCAGTAAAAAGCTTGAGCAGTTCTTC. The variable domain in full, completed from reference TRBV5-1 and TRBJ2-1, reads KAGVTQTPRYLIKTRGQQVTLSCSPISGHRSVSWYQQTPGQGLQFLFEYFSETQRNKGNFPGRFSGRQFSNSRSEMNVSTLELGDSALYLCASSKKLEQFFGPGTRLTVL.

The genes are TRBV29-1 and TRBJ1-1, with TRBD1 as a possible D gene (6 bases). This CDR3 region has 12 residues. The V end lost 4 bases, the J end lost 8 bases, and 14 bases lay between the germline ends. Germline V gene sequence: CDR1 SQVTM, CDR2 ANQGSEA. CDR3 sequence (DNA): TGCAGCGTTGGGCAGGGGCGGGGAGAAGCTTTCTTT. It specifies CSVGQGRGEAFF.

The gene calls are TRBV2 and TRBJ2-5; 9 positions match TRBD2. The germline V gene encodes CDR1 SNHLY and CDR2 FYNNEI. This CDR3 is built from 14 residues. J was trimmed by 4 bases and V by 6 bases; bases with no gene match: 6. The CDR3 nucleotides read TGTGCCAGCAGGACTAGCGGAAATGTAGAGACCCAGTACTTC. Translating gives CASRTSGNVETQYF.

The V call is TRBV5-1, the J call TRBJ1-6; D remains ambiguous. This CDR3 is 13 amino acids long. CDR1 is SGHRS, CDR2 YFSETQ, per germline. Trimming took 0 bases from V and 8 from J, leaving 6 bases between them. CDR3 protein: CASSLVGDSPLHF. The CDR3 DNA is TGCGCCAGCAGCTTGGTCGGGGATTCACCCCTCCACTTT.

In nucleotides, the CDR3 is TGTGCCAGCAGCTTTGGGGCAATACGCAGGGACTATGGCTACACCTTC. Translated, it gives CASSFGAIRRDYGYTF. The rearrangement uses TRBV7-2 and TRBJ1-2, with TRBD1 as a possible D gene (5 bases). The CDR3 loop spans 16 amino acids. The germline gives CDR1 SGHTA, CDR2 FQGNSA. The V end lost 3 bases, the J end lost 3 bases, and 17 bases lay between the germline ends.

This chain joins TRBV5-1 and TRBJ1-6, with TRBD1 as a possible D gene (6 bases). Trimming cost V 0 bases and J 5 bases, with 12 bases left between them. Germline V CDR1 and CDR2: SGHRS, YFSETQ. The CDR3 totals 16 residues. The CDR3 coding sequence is TGCGCCAGCAGCTTGGCAGCAGGACAGAATAATTCACCCCTCCACTTT. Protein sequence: CASSLAAGQNNSPLHF.

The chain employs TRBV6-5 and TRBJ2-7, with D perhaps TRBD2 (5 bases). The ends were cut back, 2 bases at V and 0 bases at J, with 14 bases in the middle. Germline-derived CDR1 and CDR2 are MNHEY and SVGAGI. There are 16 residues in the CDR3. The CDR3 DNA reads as TGTGCCAGCAGTTACGCCTCGGGGAGACTCTCCTACGAGCAGTACTTC. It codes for CASSYASGRLSYEQYF.

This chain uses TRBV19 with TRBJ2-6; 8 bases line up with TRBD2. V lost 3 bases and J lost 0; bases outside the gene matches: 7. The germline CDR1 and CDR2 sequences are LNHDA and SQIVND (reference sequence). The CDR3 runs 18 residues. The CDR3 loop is CASSMRAGANSGANVLTF. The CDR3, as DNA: TGTGCCAGTAGTATGCGAGCGGGGGCTAACTCTGGGGCCAACGTCCTGACTTTC.

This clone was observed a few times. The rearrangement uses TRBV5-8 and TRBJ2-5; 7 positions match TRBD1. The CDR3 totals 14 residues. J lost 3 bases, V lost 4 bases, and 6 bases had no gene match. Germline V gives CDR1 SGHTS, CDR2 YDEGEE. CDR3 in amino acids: CASSPRDREETQYF. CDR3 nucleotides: TGTGCCAGCAGCCCACGGGACAGAGAAGAGACCCAGTACTTC.

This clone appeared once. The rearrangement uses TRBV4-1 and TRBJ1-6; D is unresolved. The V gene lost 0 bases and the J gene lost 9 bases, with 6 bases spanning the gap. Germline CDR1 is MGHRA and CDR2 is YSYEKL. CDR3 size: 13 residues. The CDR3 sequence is CASSQDPSSPLHF. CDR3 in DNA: TGCGCCAGCAGCCAAGATCCAAGTTCACCCCTCCACTTT.

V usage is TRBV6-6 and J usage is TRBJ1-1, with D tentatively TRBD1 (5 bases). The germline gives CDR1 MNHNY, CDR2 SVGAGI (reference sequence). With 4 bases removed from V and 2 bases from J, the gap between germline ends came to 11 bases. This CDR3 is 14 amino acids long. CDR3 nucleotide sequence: TGTGCCAGCAGTTTCACGGGGGGAAACACTGAAGCTTTCTTT. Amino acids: CASSFTGGNTEAFF.

For the CDR3, the DNA is TGTGCCAGTAGTGCCCCCCGGGGGTTGAACACTGAAGCTTTCTTT. This encodes CASSAPRGLNTEAFF. The rearrangement uses TRBV19 and TRBJ1-1; maybe TRBD1 (5 bases). Germline CDR1 is LNHDA and CDR2 is SQIVND (reference sequence). The CDR3 runs 15 residues. Between the trimmed V and J ends, which lost 5 bases and 0 bases, there was a span of 13 bases.

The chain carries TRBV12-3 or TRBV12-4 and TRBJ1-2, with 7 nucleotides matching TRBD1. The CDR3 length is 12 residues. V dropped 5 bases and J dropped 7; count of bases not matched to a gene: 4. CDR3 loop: CASSLQGPGYTF. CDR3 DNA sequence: TGTGCCAGCAGTCTACAGGGGCCTGGCTACACCTTC.

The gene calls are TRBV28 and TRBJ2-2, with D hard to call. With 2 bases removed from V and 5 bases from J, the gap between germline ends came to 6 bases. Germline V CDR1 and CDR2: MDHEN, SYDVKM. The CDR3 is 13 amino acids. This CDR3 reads CASSLGETGELFF. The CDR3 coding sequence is TGTGCCAGCAGTTTAGGTGAAACCGGGGAGCTGTTTTTT.

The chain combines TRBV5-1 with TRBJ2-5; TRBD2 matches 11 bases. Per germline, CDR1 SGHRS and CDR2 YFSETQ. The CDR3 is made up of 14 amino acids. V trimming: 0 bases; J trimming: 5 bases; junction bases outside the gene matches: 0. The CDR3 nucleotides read TGCGCCAGCAGCTTGGCTAGCGGGGGGGAGACCCAGTACTTC. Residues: CASSLASGGETQYF.

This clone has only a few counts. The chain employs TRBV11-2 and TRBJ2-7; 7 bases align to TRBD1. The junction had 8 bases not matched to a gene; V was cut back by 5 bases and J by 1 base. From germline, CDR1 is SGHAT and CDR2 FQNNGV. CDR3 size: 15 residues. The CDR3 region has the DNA TGTGCCAGCAGCCCCGGGACAGCTATATCCTACGAGCAGTACTTC. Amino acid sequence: CASSPGTAISYEQYF.

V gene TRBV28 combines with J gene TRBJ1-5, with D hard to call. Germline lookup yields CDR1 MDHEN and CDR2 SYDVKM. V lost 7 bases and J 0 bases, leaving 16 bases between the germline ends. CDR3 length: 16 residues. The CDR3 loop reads CASKRKSGSSNQPQHF. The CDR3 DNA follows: TGTGCCAGCAAGAGGAAGTCGGGATCTAGCAATCAGCCCCAGCATTTT.

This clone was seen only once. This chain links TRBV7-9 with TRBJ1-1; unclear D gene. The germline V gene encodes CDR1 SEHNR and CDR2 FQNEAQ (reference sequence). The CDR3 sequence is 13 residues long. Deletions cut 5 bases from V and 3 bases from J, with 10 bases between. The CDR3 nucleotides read TGTGCCAGCAGCCCGTTTGATTACACTGAAGCTTTCTTT. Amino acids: CASSPFDYTEAFF.

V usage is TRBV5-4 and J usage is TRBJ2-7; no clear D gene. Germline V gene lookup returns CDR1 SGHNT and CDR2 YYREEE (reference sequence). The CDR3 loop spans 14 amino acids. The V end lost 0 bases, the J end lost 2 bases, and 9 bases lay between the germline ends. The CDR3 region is CASSLEAGTYEQYF. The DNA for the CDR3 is TGTGCCAGCAGCTTGGAAGCCGGCACCTACGAGCAGTACTTC.

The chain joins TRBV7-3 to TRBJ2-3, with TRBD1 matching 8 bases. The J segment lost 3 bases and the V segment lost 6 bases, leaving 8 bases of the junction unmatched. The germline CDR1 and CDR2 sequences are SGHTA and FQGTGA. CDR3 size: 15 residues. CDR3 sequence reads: CASSSDGQGTDTQYF. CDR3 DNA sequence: TGTGCCAGCAGTTCAGACGGACAGGGAACAGATACGCAGTATTTT.

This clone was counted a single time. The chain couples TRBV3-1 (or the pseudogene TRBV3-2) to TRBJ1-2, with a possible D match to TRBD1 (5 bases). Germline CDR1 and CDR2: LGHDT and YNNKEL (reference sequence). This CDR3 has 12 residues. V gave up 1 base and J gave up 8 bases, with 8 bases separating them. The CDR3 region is CASSQAGVGYTF. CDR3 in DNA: TGTGCCAGCAGCCAAGCGGGGGTAGGCTACACCTTC.

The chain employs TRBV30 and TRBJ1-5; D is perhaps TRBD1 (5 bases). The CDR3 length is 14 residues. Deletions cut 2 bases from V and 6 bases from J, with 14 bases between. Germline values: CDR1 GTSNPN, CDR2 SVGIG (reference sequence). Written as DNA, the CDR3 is TGTGCCTGGAGTACCGCCGGGGCGGGTCAGCCCCAGCATTTT. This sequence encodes CAWSTAGAGQPQHF.

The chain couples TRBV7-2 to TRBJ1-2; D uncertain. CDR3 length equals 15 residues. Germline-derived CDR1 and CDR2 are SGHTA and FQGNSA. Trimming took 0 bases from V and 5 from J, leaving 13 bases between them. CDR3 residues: CASSLALVTQYGYTF. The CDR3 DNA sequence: TGTGCCAGCAGCTTAGCCTTAGTGACTCAATATGGCTACACCTTC.

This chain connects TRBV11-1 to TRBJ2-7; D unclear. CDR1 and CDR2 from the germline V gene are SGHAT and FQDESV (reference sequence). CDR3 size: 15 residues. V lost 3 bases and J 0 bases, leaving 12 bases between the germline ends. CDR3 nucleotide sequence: TGTGCCAGCAGCTTGTCAAAACGGCTCTCCTACGAGCAGTACTTC. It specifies CASSLSKRLSYEQYF.

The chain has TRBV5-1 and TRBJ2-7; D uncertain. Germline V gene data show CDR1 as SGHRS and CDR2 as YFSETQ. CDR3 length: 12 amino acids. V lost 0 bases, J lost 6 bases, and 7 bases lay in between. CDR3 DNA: TGCGCCAGCAGCTTGGAAAGTTCCGAGCAGTACTTC. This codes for CASSLESSEQYF.

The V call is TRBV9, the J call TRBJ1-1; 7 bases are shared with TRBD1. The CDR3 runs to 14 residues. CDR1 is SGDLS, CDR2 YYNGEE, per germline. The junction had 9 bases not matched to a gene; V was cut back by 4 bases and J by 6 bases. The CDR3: CASSPRQGSAEAFF. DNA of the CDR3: TGTGCCAGCAGCCCGCGACAGGGTAGCGCTGAAGCTTTCTTT.

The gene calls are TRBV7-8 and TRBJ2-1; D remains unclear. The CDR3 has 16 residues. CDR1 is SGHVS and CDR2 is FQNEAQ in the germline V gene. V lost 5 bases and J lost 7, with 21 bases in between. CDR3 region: CASSHQGRPLLNEQFF. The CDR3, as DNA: TGTGCCAGCAGCCATCAAGGAAGGCCCCTCCTGAATGAGCAGTTCTTC.

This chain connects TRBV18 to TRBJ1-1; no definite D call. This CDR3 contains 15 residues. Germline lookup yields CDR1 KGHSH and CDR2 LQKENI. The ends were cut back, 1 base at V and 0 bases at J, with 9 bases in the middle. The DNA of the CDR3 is TGTGCCAGCTCACCACTAAGTATGCTGAACACTGAAGCTTTCTTT. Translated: CASSPLSMLNTEAFF.

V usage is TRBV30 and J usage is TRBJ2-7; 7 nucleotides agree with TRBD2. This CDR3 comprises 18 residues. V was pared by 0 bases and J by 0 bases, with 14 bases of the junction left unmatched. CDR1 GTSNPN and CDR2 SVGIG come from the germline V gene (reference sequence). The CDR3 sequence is CAWSVRVSGERGSYEQYF. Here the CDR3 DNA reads TGTGCCTGGAGTGTACGAGTATCGGGGGAGCGGGGCTCCTACGAGCAGTACTTC.

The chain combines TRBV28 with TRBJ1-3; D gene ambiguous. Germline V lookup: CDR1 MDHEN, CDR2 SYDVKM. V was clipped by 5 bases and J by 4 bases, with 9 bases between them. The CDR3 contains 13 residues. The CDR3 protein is CASSIQWGNTIYF. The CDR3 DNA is TGTGCCAGCAGTATCCAGTGGGGAAACACCATATATTTT.